The rows below give T cell receptor beta chains drawn from one sample of a study of blood T cell repertoires in COVID-19. The protocol was immunoSEQ multiplex PCR, while the TCRdb copy is restricted to in-frame clones and leaves out a portion. The sample holds under 150,000 clones, approximately 88% seen once. Material: PBMCs or T cells enriched from blood (not recorded which). The receptors here all came from a woman between 25 and 40 years old with acute COVID-19. The CDR3 runs from the conserved cysteine through the conserved F or W. D genes are given only for firm matches.

TRBV28,TRBD1,TRBJ1-3,15,CASSLTGVSGNTIYF,TGTGCCAGCAGTTTAACAGGGGTCTCTGGAAACACCATATATTTT
TRBV15,TRBD1,TRBJ1-1,15,CATSRDRALNTEAFF,TGTGCCACCAGCCGGGACAGGGCCTTGAACACTGAAGCTTTCTTT
TRBV6-5,TRBD2,TRBJ2-1,13,CASGLVLYNEQFF,TGTGCTAGCGGACTAGTACTTTACAATGAGCAGTTCTTC
TRBV27,.,TRBJ1-2,14,CASSPTGGNYGYTF,TGTGCCAGCAGCCCAACGGGGGGGAACTATGGCTACACCTTC
TRBV27,.,TRBJ2-7,12,CASSSPIPRGYF,TGTGCCAGCAGTTCCCCGATCCCCCGGGGGTACTTC
TRBV5-1,TRBD1,TRBJ2-3,16,CASSFTGTGGADTQYF,TGCGCCAGCAGCTTTACCGGGACAGGGGGCGCGGATACGCAGTATTTT
TRBV19,TRBD1,TRBJ1-6,15,CASQDRQGGNSPLHF,TGTGCCAGCCAAGATAGACAGGGGGGTAATTCACCCCTCCACTTT
TRBV5-1,.,TRBJ1-1,14,CASSLVLGDTEAFF,TGCGCCAGCAGCTTGGTATTAGGGGACACTGAAGCTTTCTTT
TRBV7-2,TRBD1,TRBJ2-3,14,CASRAGTGADTQYF,TGTGCCAGCAGAGCCGGGACAGGGGCAGATACGCAGTATTTT
TRBV28,.,TRBJ2-1,12,CASSLGGSSTFF,TGTGCCAGCAGTTTGGGCGGGTCCTCTACGTTCTTC
TRBV28,TRBD1,TRBJ1-5,17,CASSGQGGSYSNQPQHF,TGTGCCAGCAGTGGGCAGGGGGGTTCCTATAGCAATCAGCCCCAGCATTTT
TRBV27,TRBD2,TRBJ2-7,14,CASSTSGRIDEQYF,TGTGCCAGCAGTACTAGCGGGAGAATTGACGAGCAGTACTTC
TRBV5-5,.,TRBJ2-1,14,CASSLVWTIDEQFF,TGTGCCAGCAGCTTAGTTTGGACTATCGATGAGCAGTTCTTC
TRBV30,.,TRBJ2-2,14,CAWSSTVLTGELFF,TGTGCCTGGAGTAGCACAGTCCTTACCGGGGAGCTGTTTTTT
TRBV7-9,TRBD1,TRBJ1-2,13,CASSVGQGYGYTF,TGTGCCAGCAGCGTGGGACAGGGGTATGGCTACACCTTC
TRBV7-9,TRBD1,TRBJ2-7,17,CASSPLLGDRGGYEQYF,TGTGCCAGCAGCCCTCTCCTCGGGGACAGGGGTGGCTACGAGCAGTACTTC
TRBV4-1,.,TRBJ2-3,15,CASSQPTRGTDTQYF,TGCGCCAGCAGCCAGCCAACCAGGGGCACAGATACGCAGTATTTT
TRBV6-5,TRBD1,TRBJ1-1,14,CASSYGTGVGEAFF,TGTGCCAGCAGTTACGGGACAGGGGTTGGTGAAGCTTTCTTT
TRBV25-1,TRBD1,TRBJ2-7,14,CASSTGTGGYEQYF,TGTGCCAGCAGTACGGGGACAGGCGGCTACGAGCAGTACTTC
TRBV7-2,TRBD2,TRBJ2-3,14,CASSPATGRDTQYF,TGTGCCAGCAGTCCCGCTACCGGGAGGGATACGCAGTATTTT
TRBV7-3,.,TRBJ1-5,13,CASSFGRDQPQHF,TGTGCCAGCAGCTTCGGGCGGGATCAGCCCCAGCATTTT
TRBV7-2,.,TRBJ2-7,13,CASSLAGSYEQYF,TGTGCCAGCAGCTTAGCGGGGAGCTACGAGCAGTACTTC